A single sample gave rise to the 6 T cell receptor beta chains below, sequenced in a study of T cells in tumors after PD-1 blockade. Produced via immunoSEQ multiplex PCR; TCRdb's table is partial and in-frame only. The sample lists roughly 47,000 clones; approximately 79% were seen once. The sample here was PBMCs, taken before anti-PD-1 treatment. Receptors originate from a human donor with basal cell carcinoma.

V gene TRBV10-1 combines with J gene TRBJ1-1; a weak D match, TRBD1 (6 bases). Trimming pared 0 bases from V and 9 bases from J, leaving 14 bases between. Germline V gene data show CDR1 as WNHNN and CDR2 as SYGVQD (reference sequence). There are 14 residues in the CDR3. The CDR3 loop is CASSESSQGSKAFF. In DNA, the CDR3 is TGCGCCAGCAGTGAGTCATCCCAGGGGTCTAAAGCTTTCTTT.

V gene TRBV5-1 combines with J gene TRBJ1-1; D gene unclear. Germline V CDR1 and CDR2: SGHRS, YFSETQ. The CDR3 consists of 11 residues. Trimming removed 4 bases from V and 2 bases from J, with 3 bases in between. CDR3 bases: TGCGCCAGCAGCGACAACACTGAAGCTTTCTTT. It encodes CASSDNTEAFF.

This clone was recorded a few times. This chain uses TRBV28 with TRBJ1-1, with D possibly TRBD1 on 6 matching bases. V was cut by 5 bases and J by 5 bases, with 15 bases left in between. Germline values: CDR1 MDHEN, CDR2 SYDVKM. This CDR3 has 14 residues. CDR3 DNA sequence: TGTGCCAGCAGTACTCCAGGGAGGGGGACTGAAGCTTTCTTT. This encodes CASSTPGRGTEAFF.

The chain combines TRBV28 with TRBJ1-6; unclear D gene. The germline V gene encodes CDR1 MDHEN and CDR2 SYDVKM. V was clipped by 6 bases and J by 0 bases, with 18 bases between them. This CDR3 is 18 amino acids long. Here the CDR3 reads CASSLRAVGSSYNSPLHF. In DNA form, the CDR3 reads TGTGCCAGCAGCTTGAGGGCCGTGGGGAGCTCCTATAATTCACCCCTCCACTTT.

The gene calls are TRBV7-8 and TRBJ2-7, with 10 bases fitting TRBD1. The V and J ends lost 5 bases and 3 bases, in that order; junction bases with no gene match: 4. CDR3 length: 14 amino acids. Germline lookup yields CDR1 SGHVS and CDR2 FQNEAQ. CDR3 coding DNA: TGTGCCAGCAGCGAGACAGGGGGCTTCTACGAGCAGTACTTC. Its translation: CASSETGGFYEQYF.

The chain employs TRBV5-4 and TRBJ1-5, with 7 bases aligning to TRBD1. Germline CDR1 SGHNT, CDR2 YYREEE (reference sequence). Trimming removed 3 bases from V and 2 bases from J; junction bases left unmatched: 2. The CDR3 covers 14 residues. The chain's CDR3 is CASSSGTGNQPQHF. CDR3 sequence (DNA): TGTGCCAGCAGCTCCGGGACAGGCAATCAGCCCCAGCATTTT.